This is a list of T cell receptor beta chains from one sample in a study of vaccination and CD4 T cells after COVID-19. Each CDR3 protein gets one entry after TCRdb re-called the PCR reads with MiXCR. The sample shows about 12,000 distinct CDR3 sequences, approximately 53% of them seen only once. Their recognized antigens are unknown. The sample taken for sequencing was CD4+ T cells from blood, cultured in vitro. The origin of the receptors is a human donor who had recovered from COVID-19. Both conserved end residues are part of each CDR3. D genes are given only for firm matches. Not every row has a clone size; where given, it reads once, few, many or a size class.

J gene: TRBJ2-7
D gene: TRBD2
clone size: once
V gene: TRBV7-8
CDR3 protein: CASSQPGGLQYF
CDR3 DNA: TGTGCCAGCAGCCAACCGGGAGGGCTCCAGTACTTC

J gene: TRBJ1-1
D gene: TRBD1
clone size: few
V gene: TRBV7-2
CDR3 protein: CASSSATGGGTEAFF
CDR3 DNA: TGTGCCAGCAGCTCAGCGACAGGGGGAGGCACTGAAGCTTTCTTT

J gene: TRBJ2-2
D gene: TRBD2
clone size: few
V gene: TRBV20-1
CDR3 protein: CSASPLGGGDTGELFF
CDR3 DNA: TGCAGTGCTAGTCCCCTGGGGGGAGGGGACACCGGGGAGCTGTTTTTT

J gene: TRBJ2-7
D gene: NA
clone size: NA
V gene: TRBV4-1
CDR3 protein: CASSQERSLDREQYF
CDR3 DNA: TGCGCCAGCAGCCAAGAGAGGTCCCTCGACAGGGAGCAGTACTTC

J gene: TRBJ1-1
D gene: NA
clone size: NA
V gene: TRBV6-4
CDR3 protein: CASSHRERNTEAFF
CDR3 DNA: TGTGCCAGCAGCCACAGGGAGAGGAACACTGAAGCTTTCTTT

J gene: TRBJ1-2
D gene: NA
clone size: few
V gene: TRBV6-1
CDR3 protein: CASSEAGTDYYGYTF
CDR3 DNA: TGTGCCAGCAGTGAAGCGGGCACAGACTACTATGGCTACACCTTC

J gene: TRBJ1-2
D gene: NA
clone size: NA
V gene: TRBV6-2/TRBV6-3
CDR3 protein: CASSYGGGYTF
CDR3 DNA: TGTGCCAGCAGTTATGGGGGCGGCTACACCTTC

J gene: TRBJ1-2
D gene: TRBD1
clone size: NA
V gene: TRBV20-1
CDR3 protein: CSARGTGTGGDYGYTF
CDR3 DNA: TGCAGTGCTAGAGGAACAGGGACAGGGGGGGACTATGGCTACACCTTC

J gene: TRBJ1-4
D gene: TRBD1
clone size: few
V gene: TRBV6-1
CDR3 protein: CASRPHRQGRLFF
CDR3 DNA: TGTGCCAGCAGACCCCACCGACAGGGACGGCTGTTTTTT

J gene: TRBJ1-3
D gene: NA
clone size: NA
V gene: TRBV30
CDR3 protein: CAWSAGGANTIYF
CDR3 DNA: TGTGCCTGGAGTGCGGGGGGCGCCAACACCATATATTTT

J gene: TRBJ2-1
D gene: NA
clone size: NA
V gene: TRBV18
CDR3 protein: CASSPGRDYNEQFF
CDR3 DNA: TGTGCCAGCTCACCGGGACGGGACTACAATGAGCAGTTCTTC

J gene: TRBJ1-1
D gene: NA
clone size: NA
V gene: TRBV2
CDR3 protein: CASSGTLNTEAFF
CDR3 DNA: TGTGCCAGCTCAGGGACACTTAACACTGAAGCTTTCTTT

J gene: TRBJ2-5
D gene: TRBD1
clone size: few
V gene: TRBV11-3
CDR3 protein: CASSSGQGGRETQYF
CDR3 DNA: TGTGCCAGCAGCTCGGGACAGGGTGGTCGAGAGACCCAGTACTTC

J gene: TRBJ1-2
D gene: TRBD1
clone size: NA
V gene: TRBV6-5
CDR3 protein: CASSYPGQSNYGYTF
CDR3 DNA: TGTGCCAGCAGTTACCCGGGACAGTCTAACTATGGCTACACCTTC

J gene: TRBJ2-1
D gene: TRBD2
clone size: NA
V gene: TRBV20-1
CDR3 protein: CSARSNGRQMQFF
CDR3 DNA: TGCAGTGCTAGATCGAACGGGAGGCAAATGCAGTTCTTC

J gene: TRBJ2-5
D gene: TRBD2
clone size: few
V gene: TRBV20-1
CDR3 protein: CSAQRGAQETQYF
CDR3 DNA: TGCAGTGCCCAGCGGGGGGCCCAAGAGACCCAGTACTTC

J gene: TRBJ2-2
D gene: NA
clone size: NA
V gene: TRBV5-5
CDR3 protein: CASSFLNTGELFF
CDR3 DNA: TGTGCCAGCAGCTTTCTCAACACCGGGGAGCTGTTTTTT

J gene: TRBJ1-1
D gene: NA
clone size: NA
V gene: TRBV6-2/TRBV6-3
CDR3 protein: CASSYSYGGSNTEAFF
CDR3 DNA: TGTGCCAGCAGTTACTCGTACGGCGGATCGAACACTGAAGCTTTCTTT

J gene: TRBJ1-2
D gene: NA
clone size: few
V gene: TRBV15
CDR3 protein: CATSRGTAFYGYTF
CDR3 DNA: TGTGCCACCAGCAGAGGGACCGCTTTCTATGGCTACACCTTC

J gene: TRBJ2-3
D gene: NA
clone size: once
V gene: TRBV12-3/TRBV12-4
CDR3 protein: CASSMGSNTQYF
CDR3 DNA: TGTGCCAGCAGTATGGGGTCTAATACGCAGTATTTT

J gene: TRBJ2-7
D gene: TRBD1
clone size: NA
V gene: TRBV7-6
CDR3 protein: CASSRGTGSYEQYF
CDR3 DNA: TGTGCCAGCAGCCGCGGGACAGGGTCCTACGAGCAGTACTTC

J gene: TRBJ1-1
D gene: NA
clone size: few
V gene: TRBV21-1
CDR3 protein: CASSKRDSPGNTEAFF
CDR3 DNA: TGTGCCAGCAGCAAAAGGGACAGCCCGGGGAACACTGAAGCTTTCTTT

J gene: TRBJ1-1
D gene: NA
clone size: NA
V gene: TRBV7-2
CDR3 protein: CASSLVRGSGAFF
CDR3 DNA: TGTGCCAGCAGCTTAGTTCGGGGTTCGGGTGCTTTCTTT

J gene: TRBJ1-1
D gene: TRBD1
clone size: NA
V gene: TRBV7-8
CDR3 protein: CASSSRTGNTEAFF
CDR3 DNA: TGTGCCAGCAGCTCCAGGACAGGGAACACTGAAGCTTTCTTT

J gene: TRBJ1-2
D gene: NA
clone size: NA
V gene: TRBV11-2
CDR3 protein: CASSLWPGLGYGYTF
CDR3 DNA: TGTGCCAGCAGCTTATGGCCAGGGTTAGGGTATGGCTACACCTTC

J gene: TRBJ1-2
D gene: TRBD1
clone size: NA
V gene: TRBV20-1
CDR3 protein: CSALGGRQGANYGYTF
CDR3 DNA: TGCAGTGCCCTGGGAGGTCGGCAGGGGGCTAACTATGGCTACACCTTC

J gene: TRBJ2-7
D gene: TRBD1
clone size: NA
V gene: TRBV7-2
CDR3 protein: CASSSQGSAYEQYF
CDR3 DNA: TGTGCCAGCAGCTCACAGGGGTCAGCTTACGAGCAGTACTTC

J gene: TRBJ1-3
D gene: NA
clone size: NA
V gene: TRBV20-1
CDR3 protein: CSAKGVGRDTIYF
CDR3 DNA: TGCAGTGCTAAAGGGGTGGGGAGGGACACCATATATTTT